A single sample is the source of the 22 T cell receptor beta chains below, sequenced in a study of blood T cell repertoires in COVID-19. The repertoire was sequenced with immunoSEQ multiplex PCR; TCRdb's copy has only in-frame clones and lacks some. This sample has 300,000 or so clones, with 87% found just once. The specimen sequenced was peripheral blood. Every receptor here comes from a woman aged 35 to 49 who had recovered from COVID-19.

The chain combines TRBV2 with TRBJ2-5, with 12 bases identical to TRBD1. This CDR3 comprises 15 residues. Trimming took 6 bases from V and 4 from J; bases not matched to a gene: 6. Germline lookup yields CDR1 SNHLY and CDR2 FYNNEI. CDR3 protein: CASSSRDRGPETQYF. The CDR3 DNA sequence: TGTGCCAGCAGCTCGCGGGACAGGGGGCCAGAGACCCAGTACTTC.

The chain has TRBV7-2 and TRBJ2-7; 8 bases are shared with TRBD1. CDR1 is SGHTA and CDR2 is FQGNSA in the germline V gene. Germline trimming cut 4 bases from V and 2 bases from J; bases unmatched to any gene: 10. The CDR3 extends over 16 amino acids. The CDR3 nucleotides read TGTGCCAGCAGCTCCAGCCGGGACAGGTTCACCTACGAGCAGTACTTC. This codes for CASSSSRDRFTYEQYF.

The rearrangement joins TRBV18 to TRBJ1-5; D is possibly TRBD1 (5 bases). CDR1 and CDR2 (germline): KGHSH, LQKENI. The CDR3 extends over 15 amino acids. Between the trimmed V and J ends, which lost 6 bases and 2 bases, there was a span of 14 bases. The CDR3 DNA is TGTGCCAGCTCGCTACAGGATAATGGCAATCAGCCCCAGCATTTT. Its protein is CASSLQDNGNQPQHF.

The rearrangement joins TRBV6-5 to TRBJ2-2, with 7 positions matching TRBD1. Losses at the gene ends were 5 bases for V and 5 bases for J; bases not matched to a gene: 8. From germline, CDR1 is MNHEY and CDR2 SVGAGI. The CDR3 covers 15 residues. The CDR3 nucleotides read TGTGCCAGCAGTCCCCGGACAGGTCGTACCGGGGAGCTGTTTTTT. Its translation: CASSPRTGRTGELFF.

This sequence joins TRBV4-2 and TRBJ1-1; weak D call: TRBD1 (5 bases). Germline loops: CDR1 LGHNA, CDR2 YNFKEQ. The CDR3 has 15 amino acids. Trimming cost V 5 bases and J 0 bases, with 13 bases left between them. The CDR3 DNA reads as TGTGCCAGCAGCTATAGACAGAGACTGAACACTGAAGCTTTCTTT. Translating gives CASSYRQRLNTEAFF.

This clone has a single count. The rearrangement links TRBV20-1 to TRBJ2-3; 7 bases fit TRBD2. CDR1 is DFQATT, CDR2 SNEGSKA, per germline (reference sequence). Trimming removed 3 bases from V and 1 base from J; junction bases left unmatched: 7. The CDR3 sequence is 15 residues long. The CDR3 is CSASNEGGGTDTQYF. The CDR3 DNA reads TGCAGTGCTAGTAATGAGGGAGGGGGCACAGATACGCAGTATTTT.

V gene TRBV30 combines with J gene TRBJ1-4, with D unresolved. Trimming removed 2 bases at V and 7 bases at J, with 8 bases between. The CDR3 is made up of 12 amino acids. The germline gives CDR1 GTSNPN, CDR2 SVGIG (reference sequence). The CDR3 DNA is TGTGCCTGGAGTATCGAGGGTGAAAAACTGTTTTTT. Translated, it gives CAWSIEGEKLFF. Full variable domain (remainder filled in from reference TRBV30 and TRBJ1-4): SQTIHQWPATLVQPVGSPLSLECTVEGTSNPNLYWYRQAAGRGLQLLFYSVGIGQISSEVPQNLSASRPQDRQFILSSKKLLLSDSGFYLCAWSIEGEKLFFGSGTQLSVL.

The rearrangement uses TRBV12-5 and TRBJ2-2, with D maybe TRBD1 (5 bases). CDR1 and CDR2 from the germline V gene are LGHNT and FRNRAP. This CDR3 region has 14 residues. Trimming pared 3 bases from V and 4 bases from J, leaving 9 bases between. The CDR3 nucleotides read TGTGCTAGTGGTTTTCAGGGCCGCACCGGGGAGCTGTTTTTT. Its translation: CASGFQGRTGELFF.

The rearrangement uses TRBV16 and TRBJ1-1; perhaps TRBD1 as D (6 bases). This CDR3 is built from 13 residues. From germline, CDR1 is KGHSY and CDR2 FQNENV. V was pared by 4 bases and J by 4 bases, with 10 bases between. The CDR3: CASSPGQRTEAFF. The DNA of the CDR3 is TGTGCCAGCAGCCCCGGACAGCGCACTGAAGCTTTCTTT.

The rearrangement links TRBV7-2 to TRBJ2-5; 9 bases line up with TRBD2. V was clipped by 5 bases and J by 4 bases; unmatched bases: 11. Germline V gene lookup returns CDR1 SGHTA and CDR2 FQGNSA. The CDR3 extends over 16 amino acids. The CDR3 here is CASSPPRRGGLETQYF. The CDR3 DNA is TGTGCCAGCAGCCCACCTAGGCGGGGGGGCCTAGAGACCCAGTACTTC.

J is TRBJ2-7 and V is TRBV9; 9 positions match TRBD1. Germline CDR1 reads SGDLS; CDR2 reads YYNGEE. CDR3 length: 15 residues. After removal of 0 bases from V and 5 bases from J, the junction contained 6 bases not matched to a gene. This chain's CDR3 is CASSVVGTGSDEQYF. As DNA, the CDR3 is TGTGCCAGCAGCGTAGTTGGGACAGGGAGTGACGAGCAGTACTTC.

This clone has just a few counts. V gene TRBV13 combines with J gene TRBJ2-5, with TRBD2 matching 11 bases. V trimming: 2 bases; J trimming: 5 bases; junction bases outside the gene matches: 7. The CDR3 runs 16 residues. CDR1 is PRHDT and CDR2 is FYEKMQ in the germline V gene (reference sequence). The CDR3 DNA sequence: TGTGCCAGCAGCTTACAACTAGCGGGGGCGGGGGAGACCCAGTACTTC. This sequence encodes CASSLQLAGAGETQYF.

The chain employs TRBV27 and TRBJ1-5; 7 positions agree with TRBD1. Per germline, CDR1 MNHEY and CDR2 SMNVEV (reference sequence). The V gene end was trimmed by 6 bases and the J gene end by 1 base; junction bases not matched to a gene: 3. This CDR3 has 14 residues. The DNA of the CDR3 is TGTGCCAGCAGGCTACAGGGGAGCAATCAGCCCCAGCATTTT. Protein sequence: CASRLQGSNQPQHF.

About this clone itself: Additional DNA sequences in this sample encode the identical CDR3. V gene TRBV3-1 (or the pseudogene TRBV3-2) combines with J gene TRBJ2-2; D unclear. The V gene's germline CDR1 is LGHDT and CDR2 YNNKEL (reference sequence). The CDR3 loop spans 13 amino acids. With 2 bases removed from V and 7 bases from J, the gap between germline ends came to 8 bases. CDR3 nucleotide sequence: TGTGCCAGCAGCCAACGCGGTGGCGGGGAGCTGTTTTTT. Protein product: CASSQRGGGELFF.

CDR3 in amino acids: CATSDLNRSGEQFF. The CDR3 DNA reads as TGTGCCACCAGTGATTTGAATAGGTCAGGGGAGCAGTTCTTC. The chain joins TRBV24-1 to TRBJ2-1; D is perhaps TRBD1 (5 bases). The germline V gene encodes CDR1 KGHDR and CDR2 SFDVKD. Trimming stripped 0 bases from V and 10 bases from J, with 12 bases between. This CDR3 region has 14 residues.

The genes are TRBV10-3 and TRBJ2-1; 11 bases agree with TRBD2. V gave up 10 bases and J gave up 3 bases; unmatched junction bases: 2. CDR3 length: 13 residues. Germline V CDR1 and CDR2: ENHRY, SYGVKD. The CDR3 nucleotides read TGTGCCACACTAGCGGGGGACTACAATGAGCAGTTCTTC. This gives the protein CATLAGDYNEQFF.

The CDR3 is CASSATAGGNTEAFF. As DNA, the CDR3 is TGTGCCAGCTCTGCGACCGCGGGGGGGAACACTGAAGCTTTCTTT. The chain joins TRBV18 to TRBJ1-1; tentatively, D is TRBD1 (5 bases). Trimming removed 6 bases from V and 1 base from J, with 15 bases in between. CDR1 is KGHSH, CDR2 LQKENI, per germline. CDR3 length equals 15 residues.

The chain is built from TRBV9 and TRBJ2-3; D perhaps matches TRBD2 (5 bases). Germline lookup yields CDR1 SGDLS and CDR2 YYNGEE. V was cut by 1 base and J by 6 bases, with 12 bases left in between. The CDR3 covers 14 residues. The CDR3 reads CASSVQSLADTQYF. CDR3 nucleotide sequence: TGTGCCAGCAGCGTACAGAGTCTAGCCGATACGCAGTATTTT.

DNA of the CDR3: TGTGCCAGCAGCTTGCGGACTAGCGGGACAGATACGCAGTATTTT. It yields the protein CASSLRTSGTDTQYF. The chain recombines TRBV5-4 with TRBJ2-3; TRBD2 matches at 11 bases. The germline V gene encodes CDR1 SGHNT and CDR2 YYREEE (reference sequence). V lost 1 base to trimming and J lost 3 bases; unmatched junction nucleotides: 1. The CDR3 contains 15 residues.

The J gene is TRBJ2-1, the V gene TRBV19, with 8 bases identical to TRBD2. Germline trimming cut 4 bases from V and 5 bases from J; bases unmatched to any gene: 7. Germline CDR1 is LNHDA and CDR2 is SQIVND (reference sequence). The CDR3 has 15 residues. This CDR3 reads CASSTQRGIDNEQFF. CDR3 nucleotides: TGTGCCAGTAGTACCCAGCGGGGGATCGACAATGAGCAGTTCTTC.

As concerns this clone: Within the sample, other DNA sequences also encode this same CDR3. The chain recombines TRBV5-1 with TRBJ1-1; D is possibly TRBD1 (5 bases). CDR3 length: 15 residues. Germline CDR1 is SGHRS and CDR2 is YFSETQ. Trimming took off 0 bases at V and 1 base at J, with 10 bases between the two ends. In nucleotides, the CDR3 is TGCGCCAGCAGCTTGGAGGGGCACCCGAACACTGAAGCTTTCTTT. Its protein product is CASSLEGHPNTEAFF.

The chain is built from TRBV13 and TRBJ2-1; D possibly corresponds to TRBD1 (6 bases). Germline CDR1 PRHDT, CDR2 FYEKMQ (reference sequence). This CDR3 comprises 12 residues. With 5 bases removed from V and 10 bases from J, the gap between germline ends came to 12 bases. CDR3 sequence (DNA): TGTGCCAGCAGCCCAGGGGCTGGAGAGCAGTTCTTC. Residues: CASSPGAGEQFF.